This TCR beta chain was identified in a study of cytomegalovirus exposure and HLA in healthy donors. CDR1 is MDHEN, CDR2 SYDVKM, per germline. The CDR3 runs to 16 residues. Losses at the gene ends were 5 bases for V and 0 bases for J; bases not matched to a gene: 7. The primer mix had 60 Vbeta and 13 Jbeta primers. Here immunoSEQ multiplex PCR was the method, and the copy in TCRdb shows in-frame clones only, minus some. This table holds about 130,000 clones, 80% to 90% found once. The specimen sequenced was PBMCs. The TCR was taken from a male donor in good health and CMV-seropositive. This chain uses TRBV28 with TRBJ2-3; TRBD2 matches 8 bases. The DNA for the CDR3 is TGTGCCAGCAGTCCGCCCGGGGGGGGTAGCACAGATACGCAGTATTTT. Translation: CASSPPGGGSTDTQYF. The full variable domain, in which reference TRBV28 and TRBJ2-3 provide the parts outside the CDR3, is DVKVTQSSRYLVKRTGEKVFLECVQDMDHENMFWYRQDPGLGLRLIYFSYDVKMKEKGDIPEGYSVSREKKERFSLILESASTNQTSMYLCASSPPGGGSTDTQYFGPGTRLTVL.